Listed below are T cell receptor beta chains from one sample, sequenced in a study of shared clonotypes between healthy human individuals. Here immunoSEQ multiplex PCR was the method, and the copy in TCRdb shows in-frame clones only, minus some. The profile shows about 1,800,000 clones, about 95% of them singletons. The specimen sequenced was naive CD8+ T cells sorted from blood. All receptors come from a man younger than 35 in good health. CDR3s include the opening cysteine and the closing phenylalanine or tryptophan. A D gene is named only where the DNA matches it firmly. The listing skips clone size in some rows; elsewhere it reads once, few, many or a size class.

>TRBJ1-1|-|TRBV4-3|once|16
TGCGCCAGCAGCCAAGATGGGGGACGGGTTGACACTGAAGCTTTCTTT
CASSQDGGRVDTEAFF
>TRBJ2-5|TRBD1|TRBV28|-|16
TGTGCCAGCAGTTTAATGACAGGGAGATCCCAAGAGACCCAGTACTTC
CASSLMTGRSQETQYF
>TRBJ2-5|TRBD2|TRBV4-3|-|20
TGCGCCAGCAGCCAAGATTTGGGGGAAGGGACTAGCGGGAGGCAAGAGACCCAGTACTTC
CASSQDLGEGTSGRQETQYF
>TRBJ1-2|-|TRBV27|-|16
TGTGCCAGCAGTTTAGGGTCAGGGTCCTCTAACTATGGCTACACCTTC
CASSLGSGSSNYGYTF
>TRBJ2-3|TRBD2|TRBV7-9|-|16
TGTGCCAGCAGCTTAATTGCGGGGGGGACCACAGATACGCAGTATTTT
CASSLIAGGTTDTQYF
>TRBJ1-1|-|TRBV30|few|12
TGTGCCTGGAGTCCCCTGGCAGCCGAAGCTTTCTTT
CAWSPLAAEAFF
>TRBJ2-5|TRBD2|TRBV6-5|-|15
TGTGCCAGCAGTTACTCGACGGGAGGTCCAGAGACCCAGTACTTC
CASSYSTGGPETQYF
>TRBJ2-7|TRBD1|TRBV7-8|-|19
TGTGCCAGCAGCTTAGTTAGCGGCTCCGTCTCACAGGGGGACGACGAGCAGTACTTC
CASSLVSGSVSQGDDEQYF
>TRBJ2-7|TRBD1|TRBV10-2|-|15
TGCGCCAGCGTCCCGGGACAGGGGATCGACTACGAGCAGTACTTC
CASVPGQGIDYEQYF
>TRBJ2-7|-|TRBV7-6|-|13
TGTGCCAGCAGCTTAGTGGTTCTAGGCGAGCAGTACTTC
CASSLVVLGEQYF
>TRBJ1-1|-|TRBV14|-|12
TGTGCCAGCAGCCCTATGAACACTGAAGCTTTCTTT
CASSPMNTEAFF
>TRBJ2-7|TRBD2|TRBV6-5|-|15
TGTGCCAGCAGTTTTGGGACTAGCGGGAGGGGCGAGCAGTACTTC
CASSFGTSGRGEQYF
>TRBJ2-3|TRBD1|TRBV5-1|-|17
TGCGCCAGCAGCTCGATTATCACAGGGGGTGGTACAGATACGCAGTATTTT
CASSSIITGGGTDTQYF
>TRBJ1-1|-|TRBV19|-|12
TGTGCCAGTATTGTGGGCGGACTCGGAGCTTTCTTT
CASIVGGLGAFF
>TRBJ1-6|TRBD1|TRBV7-9|-|15
TGTGCCAGCAGCTCCGGACAGGGGGTAGGGTCACCCCTCCACTTT
CASSSGQGVGSPLHF
>TRBJ2-3|-|TRBV6-5|-|14
TGTGCCAGCAGTTACTCGACGCAAACAGATACGCAGTATTTT
CASSYSTQTDTQYF
>TRBJ1-4|-|TRBV7-9|-|15
TGTGCCAGCAGCGCCCGCCCGGAAGACGGTGAAAAACTGTTTTTT
CASSARPEDGEKLFF
>TRBJ1-1|-|TRBV4-1|-|14
TGCGCCAGCAGCCAAGTGGGGGGACCCCCTGAAGCTTTCTTT
CASSQVGGPPEAFF
>TRBJ2-3|TRBD2|TRBV11-2|-|18
TGTGCCAGCAGCTTAGAAGGGACTAGCGGGATAGGCACAGATACGCAGTATTTT
CASSLEGTSGIGTDTQYF
>TRBJ2-1|TRBD2|TRBV4-3|-|18
TGCGCCAGCAGCCAAGATCCGACTAGCGGGAGCATCAGTGGTGAGCAGTTCTTC
CASSQDPTSGSISGEQFF
>TRBJ1-1|-|TRBV4-1|-|15
TGCGCCAGCAGCCAAGTTCGGGGTTCGGGCGCTGAAGCTTTCTTT
CASSQVRGSGAEAFF
>TRBJ1-6|TRBD1|TRBV27|-|14
TGTGCCAGCAGTTTGAACAGGGGAACTTCACCCCTCCACTTT
CASSLNRGTSPLHF
>TRBJ2-7|-|TRBV29-1|-|14
TGCAGCGTTGGGCTCCGGGACTCAGCCTACGAGCAGTACTTC
CSVGLRDSAYEQYF
>TRBJ2-7|-|TRBV6-5|-|13
TGTGCCAGCAGTTACTCGACCAGCTACGAGCAGTACTTC
CASSYSTSYEQYF
>TRBJ1-2|-|TRBV6-1|once|12
TGTGCCAGCTTAATCCCGCGCGGAGGCTACACCTTC
CASLIPRGGYTF
>TRBJ2-7|-|TRBV27|-|13
TGTGCCAGCAGTTTGCTTAGCTCCTACGAGCAGTACTTC
CASSLLSSYEQYF
>TRBJ2-7|-|TRBV18|-|16
TGTGCCAGCTCACCAACTCCGGGACAAGCATCCTACGAGCAGTACTTC
CASSPTPGQASYEQYF
>TRBJ2-7|-|TRBV6-1|-|13
TGTGCCAGCAGTGAAGGAGGGGGACCCGAGCAGTACTTC
CASSEGGGPEQYF